This T cell receptor beta chain was recorded in a study of blood T cells in healthy people across ages. Worth noting for this clonotype: The junction does not match germline at one end; this may be a read error.

The authors ran a second PCR of roughly 7 to 11 cycles using a sample-barcoded 5' primer and a J-beta primer mix. TCRdb analysed the 5' RACE reads with MiXCR anew, one entry per CDR3 protein. Here the sample spans 660,000 or so distinct CDR3 sequences, around three fifths being singletons. Sequenced sample: blood. The origin of this receptor is a man between 60 and 75 years old in good health.

This CDR3 reads CAGSPTDRAYNEQYF. The CDR3 DNA follows: TGTGCCGGCAGCCCAACGGACAGGGCATACAATGAGCAGTACTTC. The chain carries TRBV9 and TRBJ2-1, with 8 bases that match TRBD1. TRBJ2-7 matches the DNA end more closely, so the J call is doubtful. Per germline, CDR1 SGDLS and CDR2 YYNGEE. The CDR3 sequence is 15 residues long.